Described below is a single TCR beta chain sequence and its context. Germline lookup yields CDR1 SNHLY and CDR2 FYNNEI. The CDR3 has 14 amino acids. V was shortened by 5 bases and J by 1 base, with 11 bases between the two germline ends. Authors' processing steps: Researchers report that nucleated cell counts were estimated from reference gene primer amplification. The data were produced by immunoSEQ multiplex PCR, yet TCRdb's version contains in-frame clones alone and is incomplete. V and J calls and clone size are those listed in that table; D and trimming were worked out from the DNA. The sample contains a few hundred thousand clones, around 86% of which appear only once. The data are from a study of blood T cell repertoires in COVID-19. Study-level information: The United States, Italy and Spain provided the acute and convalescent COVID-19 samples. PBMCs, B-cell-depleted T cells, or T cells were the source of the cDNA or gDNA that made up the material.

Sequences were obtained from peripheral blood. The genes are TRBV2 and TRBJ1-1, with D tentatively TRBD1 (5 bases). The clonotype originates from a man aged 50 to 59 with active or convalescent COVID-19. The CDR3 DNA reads TGTGCCAGCAGTTTGGACATCCCGAACACTGAAGCTTTCTTT. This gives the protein CASSLDIPNTEAFF.